These 29 T cell receptor beta chains came from one sample sequenced in a study of T cells expressing NK-cell markers. TCRdb reprocessed the 5' RACE reads and stores each CDR3 protein as one record, lacking DNA. The sample holds around 100,000 distinct CDR3 sequences. The sequenced material came from blood T cells: a sorted CD56 or NKG2C T cell subset, CD4+ or CD8+ T cells, or bulk PBMC T cells (not recorded which). These TCRs come from a woman between 18 and 70 years old in good health.

The chain is built from TRBV3-1 and TRBJ2-1; TCRdb's D call, TRBD2, is unchecked because there is no DNA. Germline CDR1 is LGHDT and CDR2 is YNNKEL (reference sequence). CDR3 length equals 15 residues. This CDR3 is CASSHLAGAYNEQFF.

The CDR3 reads CASTQEGSGGDTQYF. The chain has TRBV2 and TRBJ2-3; the TCRdb call, TRBD1, lacks DNA for checking. Per the germline V gene, CDR1 is SNHLY and CDR2 is FYNNEI. The CDR3 loop spans 15 amino acids.

The chain carries TRBV27 and TRBJ2-1; no DNA is available, so the TRBD1 call from TCRdb remains unchecked. Germline CDR1 reads MNHEY; CDR2 reads SMNVEV (reference sequence). This CDR3 is 13 amino acids long. The CDR3 spells CASSPGTHNEQFF.

This chain connects TRBV7-8 to TRBJ2-3; as DNA is missing, the TRBD2 call by TCRdb cannot be tested. From germline, CDR1 is SGHVS and CDR2 FQNEAQ. The length of the CDR3 is 17 residues. The CDR3 protein is CASSFPGTSGRADTQYF.

The chain uses TRBV5-8 and TRBJ1-5. The CDR3 consists of 12 residues. Germline V CDR1 and CDR2: SGHTS, YDEGEE. CDR3 amino acids: CASSPEVEPQHF.

This chain uses TRBV12-3 or TRBV12-4 with TRBJ2-5; TCRdb's D call, TRBD1, is unchecked because there is no DNA. The CDR3 covers 14 residues. The CDR3 is CASSDRGRVETQYF.

The chain has TRBV29-1 and TRBJ1-2; TCRdb names TRBD1, which stays unverified in the absence of DNA. The CDR3 has 13 amino acids. CDR1 is SQVTM and CDR2 is ANQGSEA in the germline V gene. This CDR3 reads CSVRDRGWYGYTF.

V and J are TRBV5-6 and TRBJ1-6. Germline V gives CDR1 SGHDT, CDR2 YYEEEE. The length of the CDR3 is 12 residues. This CDR3 reads CASSLRHSPLHF.

The chain has TRBV7-9 and TRBJ2-5. CDR1 SEHNR and CDR2 FQNEAQ come from the germline V gene (reference sequence). The CDR3 runs to 11 residues. CDR3 sequence: CASSSRETQYF.

The rearrangement links TRBV7-6 to TRBJ2-7. Per germline, CDR1 SGHVS and CDR2 FNYEAQ. The CDR3 has 13 residues. Here the CDR3 reads CASSLADSYKQYF. Full variable domain (remainder filled in from reference TRBV7-6 and TRBJ2-7): GAGVSQSPRYKVTKRGQDVALRCDPISGHVSLYWYRQALGQGPEFLTYFNYEAQQDKSGLPNDRFSAERPEGSISTLTIQRTEQRDSAMYRCASSLADSYKQYFGPGTRLTVT.

This chain uses TRBV29-1 with TRBJ2-7; lacking DNA, the TRBD2 call made by TCRdb goes unchecked. The CDR3 is made up of 19 amino acids. Germline loops: CDR1 SQVTM, CDR2 ANQGSEA. The CDR3 reads CSALRTGTSGRAPLSEQYF.

This chain joins TRBV12-3 or TRBV12-4 and TRBJ2-1; TCRdb gives TRBD2 as the D gene, but with no DNA this cannot be confirmed. The length of the CDR3 is 15 residues. The CDR3 region is CASSLGRLDYNEQFF.

This chain uses TRBV11-3 with TRBJ2-3; TCRdb names TRBD2, which stays unverified in the absence of DNA. The CDR3 totals 20 residues. Germline V gene lookup returns CDR1 SGHNT and CDR2 YENEEA. The CDR3 spells CASSLGLSGNRRESTDTQYF.

The gene calls are TRBV20-1 and TRBJ1-2. The V gene's germline CDR1 is DFQATT and CDR2 SNEGSKA (reference sequence). This CDR3 contains 15 residues. The CDR3 sequence: CSARAVGGGGGGYTF.

This rearrangement joins TRBV6-5 to TRBJ2-2. The germline CDR1 and CDR2 sequences are MNHEY and SVGAGI. CDR3 length equals 12 residues. The CDR3 sequence: CASNTNTGELFF.

V is TRBV9 and J is TRBJ1-2; TCRdb's assignment of TRBD1 cannot be checked, as there is no DNA. This CDR3 has 15 residues. Germline CDR1 SGDLS, CDR2 YYNGEE. This CDR3 reads CASSANAGGHYGYTF.

The chain couples TRBV20-1 to TRBJ2-7; TCRdb proposes TRBD1, but this gene call is untestable without DNA. Germline loops: CDR1 DFQATT, CDR2 SNEGSKA (reference sequence). This CDR3 has 12 residues. The CDR3: CSENGRGYEQYF.

The chain employs TRBV25-1 and TRBJ1-5. Germline CDR1 MGHDK, CDR2 SYGVNS. The CDR3 is 13 amino acids. The CDR3 protein is CASSKTANQPQHF.

The genes are TRBV3-1 and TRBJ2-3; TCRdb picks TRBD1, but there is no DNA to check that call. The germline CDR1 and CDR2 sequences are LGHDT and YNNKEL (reference sequence). The length of the CDR3 is 16 residues. The CDR3 spells CASSQSGTAFTDTQYF.

The chain couples TRBV12-3 or TRBV12-4 to TRBJ1-5. The CDR3 spans 13 residues. CDR3 residues: CASSLGSNQPQHF.

V is TRBV11-2 and J is TRBJ2-5. The CDR3 extends over 13 amino acids. CDR1 is SGHAT, CDR2 FQNNGV, per germline. This chain's CDR3 is CASSPAYQETQYF.

The V and J genes are TRBV12-3 or TRBV12-4 and TRBJ2-3. This CDR3 is built from 14 residues. The CDR3: CATATHDPSDTQYF.

The V call is TRBV27, the J call TRBJ2-5; absent DNA, TCRdb's TRBD2 call cannot be checked. The germline gives CDR1 MNHEY, CDR2 SMNVEV (reference sequence). The CDR3 sequence is 15 residues long. This chain's CDR3 is CASSLRPLDQETQYF.

The chain recombines TRBV29-1 with TRBJ2-3; the D call from TCRdb, TRBD2, cannot be confirmed without DNA. The CDR3 length is 11 residues. The germline gives CDR1 SQVTM, CDR2 ANQGSEA. CDR3 protein: CSGGRGDTQYF.

This chain connects TRBV11-1 to TRBJ2-2; checking the TCRdb D call of TRBD2 is not possible without DNA. Germline-derived CDR1 and CDR2 are SGHAT and FQDESV (reference sequence). The CDR3 contains 18 residues. The CDR3 spells CASSFLDWQRVNTGELFF.

V and J are TRBV12-3 or TRBV12-4 and TRBJ2-2. This CDR3 spans 13 amino acids. CDR3 residues: CASSFVGVGELFF.

This chain joins TRBV7-9 and TRBJ1-6; as DNA is missing, the TRBD1 call by TCRdb cannot be tested. Germline-derived CDR1 and CDR2 are SEHNR and FQNEAQ (reference sequence). The CDR3 is 12 residues long. Here the CDR3 reads CASSPLEGRSHF. The whole variable domain, filled in from reference TRBV7-9 and TRBJ1-6, reads DTGVSQNPRHKITKRGQNVTFRCDPISEHNRLYWYRQTLGQGPEFLTYFQNEAQLEKSRLLSDRFSAERPKGSFSTLEIQRTEQGDSAMYLCASSPLEGRSHFGNGTRLTVT.

The rearrangement joins TRBV29-1 to TRBJ2-1. The CDR3 runs 11 residues. Looked up from germline, CDR1 is SQVTM and CDR2 is ANQGSEA. CDR3 region: CSVPEVNEQFF.

The chain carries TRBV5-1 and TRBJ2-6; TCRdb proposes TRBD1, but this gene call is untestable without DNA. CDR1 is SGHRS and CDR2 is YFSETQ in the germline V gene. The CDR3 is made up of 16 amino acids. The CDR3 spells CASSLKGASGANVLTF. Full variable domain (outside the CDR3, taken from reference TRBV5-1 and TRBJ2-6): KAGVTQTPRYLIKTRGQQVTLSCSPISGHRSVSWYQQTPGQGLQFLFEYFSETQRNKGNFPGRFSGRQFSNSRSEMNVSTLELGDSALYLCASSLKGASGANVLTFGAGSRLTVL.